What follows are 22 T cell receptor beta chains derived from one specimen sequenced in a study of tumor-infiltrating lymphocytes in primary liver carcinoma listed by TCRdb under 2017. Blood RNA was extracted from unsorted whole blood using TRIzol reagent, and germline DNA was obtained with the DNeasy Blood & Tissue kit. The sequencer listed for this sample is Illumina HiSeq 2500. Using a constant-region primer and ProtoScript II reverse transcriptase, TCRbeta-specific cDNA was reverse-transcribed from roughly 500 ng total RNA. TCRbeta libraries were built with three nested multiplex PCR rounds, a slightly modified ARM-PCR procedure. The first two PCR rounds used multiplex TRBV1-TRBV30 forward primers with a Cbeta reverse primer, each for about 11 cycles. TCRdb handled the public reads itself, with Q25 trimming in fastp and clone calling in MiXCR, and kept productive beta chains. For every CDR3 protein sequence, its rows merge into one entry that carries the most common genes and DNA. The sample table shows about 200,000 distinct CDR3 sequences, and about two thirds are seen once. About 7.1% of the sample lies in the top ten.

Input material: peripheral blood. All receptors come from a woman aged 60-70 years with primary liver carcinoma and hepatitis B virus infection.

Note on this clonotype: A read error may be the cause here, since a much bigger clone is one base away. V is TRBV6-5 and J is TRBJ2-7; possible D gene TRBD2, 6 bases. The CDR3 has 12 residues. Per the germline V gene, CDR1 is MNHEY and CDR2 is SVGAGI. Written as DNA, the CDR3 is TGTGCCAGCACGGACGAGGACTACGAGCAGTGCTTC. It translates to CASTDEDYEQCF.

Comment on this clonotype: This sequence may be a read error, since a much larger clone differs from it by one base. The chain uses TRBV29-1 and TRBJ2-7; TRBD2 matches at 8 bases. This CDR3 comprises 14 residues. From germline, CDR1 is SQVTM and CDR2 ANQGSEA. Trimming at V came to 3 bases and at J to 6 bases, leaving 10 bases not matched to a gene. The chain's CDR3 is CSVEGPAGASEQYF. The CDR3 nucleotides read TGCAGCGTTGAGGGACCAGCGGGAGCGAGCGAGCAGTACTTC.

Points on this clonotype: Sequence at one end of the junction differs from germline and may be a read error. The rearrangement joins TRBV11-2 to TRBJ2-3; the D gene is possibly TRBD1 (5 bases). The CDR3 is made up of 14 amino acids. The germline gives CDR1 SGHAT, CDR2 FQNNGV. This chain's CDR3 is CVSSLDRETDALYF. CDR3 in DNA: TGTGTCAGCAGCTTAGATCGAGAGACAGATGCGCTGTATTTT. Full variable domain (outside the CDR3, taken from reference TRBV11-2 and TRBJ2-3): EAGVAQSPRYKIIEKRQSVAFWCNPISGHATLYWYQQILGQGPKLLIQFQNNGVVDDSQLPKDRFSAERLKGVDSTLKIQPAKLEDSAVYLCVSSLDRETDALYFGPGTRLTVL.

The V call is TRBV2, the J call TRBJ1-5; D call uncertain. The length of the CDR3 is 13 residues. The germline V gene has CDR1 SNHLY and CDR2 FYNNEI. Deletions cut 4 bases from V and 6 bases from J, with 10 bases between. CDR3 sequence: CASSVGGIQPQHF. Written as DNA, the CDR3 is TGTGCCAGCAGTGTTGGTGGAATTCAGCCCCAGCATTTT.

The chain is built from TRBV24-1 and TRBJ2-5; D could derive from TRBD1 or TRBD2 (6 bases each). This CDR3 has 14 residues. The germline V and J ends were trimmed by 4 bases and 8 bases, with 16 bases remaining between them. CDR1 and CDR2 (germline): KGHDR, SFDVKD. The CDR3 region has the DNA TGTGCCACCAGTGACTCCCGCGAGGGGGGAACCCAGTACTTC. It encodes CATSDSREGGTQYF.

The CDR3 here is CASSLGGDTGELFF. The DNA for the CDR3 is TGTGCCAGCAGCTTAGGGGGGGACACCGGGGAGCTGTTTTTT. The chain links TRBV7-9 to TRBJ2-2, with D possibly matching TRBD2 (6 bases). Trimming took off 1 base at V and 3 bases at J, with 6 bases between the two ends. Germline V gene data show CDR1 as SEHNR and CDR2 as FQNEAQ (reference sequence). This CDR3 is 14 amino acids long.

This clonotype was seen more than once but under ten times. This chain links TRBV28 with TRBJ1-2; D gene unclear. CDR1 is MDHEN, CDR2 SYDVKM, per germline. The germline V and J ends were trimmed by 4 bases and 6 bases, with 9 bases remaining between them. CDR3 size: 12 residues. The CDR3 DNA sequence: TGTGCCAGCAGTTCGAGGGAGGATGGCTACACCTTC. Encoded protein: CASSSREDGYTF.

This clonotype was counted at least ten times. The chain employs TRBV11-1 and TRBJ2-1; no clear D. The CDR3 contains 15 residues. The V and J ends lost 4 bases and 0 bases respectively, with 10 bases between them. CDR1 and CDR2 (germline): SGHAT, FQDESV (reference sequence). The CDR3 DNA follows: TGTGCCAGCAGCTCTACCTTGGTCTCCTACAATGAGCAGTTCTTC. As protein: CASSSTLVSYNEQFF.

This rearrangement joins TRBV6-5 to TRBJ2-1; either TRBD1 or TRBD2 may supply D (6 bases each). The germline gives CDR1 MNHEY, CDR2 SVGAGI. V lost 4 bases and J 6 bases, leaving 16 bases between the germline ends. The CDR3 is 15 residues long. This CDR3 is CASSSEGGQLNEQFF. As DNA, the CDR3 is TGTGCCAGCAGTTCAGAAGGGGGGCAACTCAATGAGCAGTTCTTC.

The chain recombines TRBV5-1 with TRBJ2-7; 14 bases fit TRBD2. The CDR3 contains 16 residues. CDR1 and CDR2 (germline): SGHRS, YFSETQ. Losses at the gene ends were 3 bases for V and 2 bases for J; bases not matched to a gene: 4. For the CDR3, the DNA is TGCGCCAGCAGCTCCGGACTAGCGGGAGGTACCTACGAGCAGTACTTC. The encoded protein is CASSSGLAGGTYEQYF.

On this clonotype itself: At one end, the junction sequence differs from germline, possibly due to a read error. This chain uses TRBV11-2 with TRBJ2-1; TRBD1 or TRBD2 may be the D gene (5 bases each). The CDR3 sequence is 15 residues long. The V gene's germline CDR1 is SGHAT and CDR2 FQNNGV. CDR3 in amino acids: CASSLEGSLLDEQFF. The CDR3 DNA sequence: TGCGCCAGTAGCTTAGAGGGGAGTCTCCTCGATGAGCAGTTCTTC.

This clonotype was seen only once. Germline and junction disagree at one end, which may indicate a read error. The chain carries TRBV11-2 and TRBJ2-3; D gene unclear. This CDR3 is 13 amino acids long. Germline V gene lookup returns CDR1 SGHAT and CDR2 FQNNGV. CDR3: CASSLDMADTQYF. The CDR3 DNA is TGTGCCAGTAGCTTAGACATGGCAGATACGCAGTATTTT.

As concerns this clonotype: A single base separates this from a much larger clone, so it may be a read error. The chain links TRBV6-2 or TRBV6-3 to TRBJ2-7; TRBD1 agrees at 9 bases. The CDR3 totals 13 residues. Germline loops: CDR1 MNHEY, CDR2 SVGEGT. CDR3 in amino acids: CASLQQGAYKQYF. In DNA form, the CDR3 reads TGTGCCAGCCTCCAACAGGGGGCCTACAAGCAGTACTTC.

The CDR3 DNA follows: TGTACCAACGGAACAGGGGGTGGCTACACCTTC. Protein: CTNGTGGGYTF. The chain links TRBV11-2 to TRBJ1-2; 8 bases fit TRBD1. Germline V CDR1 and CDR2: SGHAT, FQNNGV. The CDR3 has 11 residues.

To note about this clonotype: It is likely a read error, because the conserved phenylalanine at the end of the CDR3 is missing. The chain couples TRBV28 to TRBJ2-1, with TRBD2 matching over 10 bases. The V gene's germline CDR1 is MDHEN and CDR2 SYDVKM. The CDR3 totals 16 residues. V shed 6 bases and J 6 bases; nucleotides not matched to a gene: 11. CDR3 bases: TGTGCCAGCAGCCGGCTGGGACTAGCGAAGGCCAATGAGCAGTTCCTC. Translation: CASSRLGLAKANEQFL.

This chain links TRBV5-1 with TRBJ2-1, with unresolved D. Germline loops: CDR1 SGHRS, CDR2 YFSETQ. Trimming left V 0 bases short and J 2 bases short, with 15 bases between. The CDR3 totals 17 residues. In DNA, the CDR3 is TGCGCCAGCAGCTTGGTGGCGGCAGGCAAAACCTACAATGAGCAGTTCTTC. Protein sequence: CASSLVAAGKTYNEQFF. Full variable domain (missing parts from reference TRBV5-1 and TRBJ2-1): KAGVTQTPRYLIKTRGQQVTLSCSPISGHRSVSWYQQTPGQGLQFLFEYFSETQRNKGNFPGRFSGRQFSNSRSEMNVSTLELGDSALYLCASSLVAAGKTYNEQFFGPGTRLTVL.

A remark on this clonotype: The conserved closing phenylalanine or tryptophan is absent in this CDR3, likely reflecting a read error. The CDR3 reads CASSFGARTNNEQFL. The CDR3, as DNA: TGTGCCAGCAGCTTTGGGGCTCGAACTAACAATGAGCAGTTCCTC. The chain joins TRBV11-2 to TRBJ2-1; D perhaps matches TRBD1 (5 bases). V was cut by 3 bases and J by 5 bases, with 14 bases left in between. Germline assignment: CDR1 SGHAT and CDR2 FQNNGV. The CDR3 is 15 amino acids.

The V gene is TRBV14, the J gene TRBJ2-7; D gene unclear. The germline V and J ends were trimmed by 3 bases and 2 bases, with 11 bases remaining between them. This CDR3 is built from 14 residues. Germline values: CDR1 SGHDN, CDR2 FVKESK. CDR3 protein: CASSQEFSPYEQYF. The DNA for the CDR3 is TGTGCCAGCAGCCAGGAGTTTAGCCCCTACGAGCAGTACTTC.

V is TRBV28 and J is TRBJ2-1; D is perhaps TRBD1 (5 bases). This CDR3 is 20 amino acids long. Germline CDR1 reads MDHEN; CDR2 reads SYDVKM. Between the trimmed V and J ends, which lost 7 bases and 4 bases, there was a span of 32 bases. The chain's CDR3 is CASTTIPNGHRRILYNEQFF. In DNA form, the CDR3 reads TGTGCCAGCACTACCATCCCCAACGGACACAGGCGGATACTTTACAATGAGCAGTTCTTC.

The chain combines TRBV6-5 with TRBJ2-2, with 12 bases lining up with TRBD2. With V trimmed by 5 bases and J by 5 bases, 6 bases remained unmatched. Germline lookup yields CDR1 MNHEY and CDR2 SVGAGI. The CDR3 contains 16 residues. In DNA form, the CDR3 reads TGTGCCAGCAGTCGACTAGCGGGAGCCGATACCGGGGAGCTGTTTTTT. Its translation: CASSRLAGADTGELFF.

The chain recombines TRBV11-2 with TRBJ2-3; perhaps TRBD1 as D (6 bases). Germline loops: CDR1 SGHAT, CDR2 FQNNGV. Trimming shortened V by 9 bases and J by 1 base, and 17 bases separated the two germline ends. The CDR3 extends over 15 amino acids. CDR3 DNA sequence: TGTGCCAGGAGCCGCACATGGACAGGCACAGATACGCAGTATTTT. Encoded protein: CARSRTWTGTDTQYF.

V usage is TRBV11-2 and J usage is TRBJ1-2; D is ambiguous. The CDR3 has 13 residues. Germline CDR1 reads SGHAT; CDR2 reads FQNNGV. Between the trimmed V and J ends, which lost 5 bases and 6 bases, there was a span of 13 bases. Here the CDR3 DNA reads TGTGCCAGCAGCACCCGACATCTGAATGGCTACACCTTC. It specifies CASSTRHLNGYTF. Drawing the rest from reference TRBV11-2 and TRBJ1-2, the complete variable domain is EAGVAQSPRYKIIEKRQSVAFWCNPISGHATLYWYQQILGQGPKLLIQFQNNGVVDDSQLPKDRFSAERLKGVDSTLKIQPAKLEDSAVYLCASSTRHLNGYTFGSGTRLTVV.